This T cell receptor beta chain was found in a study of blood T cell repertoires in COVID-19. About the study: Sites in the United States, Italy and Spain provided acute and convalescent COVID-19 samples. PBMCs, B-cell-depleted T cells, or T cells provided the cDNA or gDNA that made up the material.

This CDR3 has 14 amino acids. Per the germline V gene, CDR1 is MDHEN and CDR2 is SYDVKM. J lost 7 bases, V lost 5 bases, and 2 bases had no gene match. This clone has more than one count but fewer than ten. As handled by the study authors: Amplification of reference gene primers was used by the study to estimate nucleated cell counts. Only in-frame clones appear in the TCRdb table, and some are missing; sequencing was by immunoSEQ multiplex PCR. That table gives V, J and clone size, and the DNA gave D and trimming. The sample has over 130,000 clones; over 75% are singletons. The chain combines TRBV28 with TRBJ1-6, with 10 positions matching TRBD1. The source material was peripheral blood. The sequence was collected from a man aged 50-60 years with acute or convalescent COVID-19. Written as DNA, the CDR3 is TGTGCCAGCAGTACGGGACAGGGGAATTCACCCCTCCACTTT. Translating gives CASSTGQGNSPLHF.